This T cell receptor (beta chain) was sequenced during a study of cytomegalovirus exposure and HLA in healthy donors. Regarding the study as a whole: The study listed approximately 160 cytomegalovirus-associated TCR beta chains. Presence/absence results assume similar sequencing depth per donor, which may not hold. Rates of TCR association differed by HLA locus in a later analysis, with DRB1 highest and HLA-C lowest.

Comment on this clone: The antigen remains undetermined.

PCR involved 60 Vbeta and 13 Jbeta primers. Measured with immunoSEQ multiplex PCR; TCRdb has only the in-frame clones, and not every one. The table includes approximately 150,000 clones, roughly 72% detected once. The CDR3 covers 14 residues. Germline assignment: CDR1 ENHRY and CDR2 SYGVKD. The V and J ends lost 1 base and 5 bases, in that order; junction bases with no gene match: 1. The receptor was derived from a man aged 40-50 years in good health and CMV-seronegative. The sequenced sample was PBMCs. V and J are TRBV10-3 and TRBJ1-5; the match to TRBD1 covers 8 bases. Written as DNA, the CDR3 is TGTGCCATCAGTGAGTACAGGGGGGATCAGCCCCAGCATTTT. Protein sequence: CAISEYRGDQPQHF.